Below, 31 T cell receptor beta chains from the same sample are listed, as sequenced in a study of blood T cell repertoires in COVID-19. Profiling relied on immunoSEQ multiplex PCR, and the TCRdb table lists in-frame clones only, not all of them. This sample yields 64,000 or so clones, of which roughly 93% are seen a single time; around 1.5% belongs to the top ten. The sample comprised peripheral blood. These TCRs come from a human donor in a cohort sampled during active COVID-19.

The chain links TRBV28 to TRBJ2-6; possibly TRBD1 for D (6 bases). Looked up from germline, CDR1 is MDHEN and CDR2 is SYDVKM. The CDR3 is 18 residues long. Trimming cost V 6 bases and J 0 bases, with 18 bases left between them. The CDR3 sequence is CASRATGKLSSGANVLTF. CDR3 sequence (DNA): TGTGCCAGCAGAGCAACAGGGAAGCTAAGCTCTGGGGCCAACGTCCTGACTTTC.

This chain links TRBV3-1 (or the pseudogene TRBV3-2) with TRBJ2-3, with D perhaps TRBD2 (5 bases). Trimming took 7 bases from V and 4 from J, leaving 15 bases between them. Germline V gene sequence: CDR1 LGHDT, CDR2 YNNKEL (reference sequence). The CDR3 has 14 amino acids. The CDR3 bases are TGTGCCAGCACCCTAAGTGGCGGGCCAGATACGCAGTATTTT. Its protein product is CASTLSGGPDTQYF.

CDR3 residues: CASSGSVTGTVHYNEQFF. For the CDR3, the DNA is TGTGCCAGCAGCGGTTCAGTGACCGGGACAGTGCACTACAATGAGCAGTTCTTC. The chain couples TRBV9 to TRBJ2-1, with 7 bases matching TRBD1. The CDR3 spans 18 residues. Unmatched junction bases numbered 15, after V lost 3 bases and J lost 3 bases. From germline, CDR1 is SGDLS and CDR2 YYNGEE.

This clone occurred once. CDR3 sequence: CASSPRVLAGANTGELFF. CDR3 nucleotide sequence: TGTGCCAGCTCACCCCGGGTACTAGCGGGGGCGAACACCGGGGAGCTGTTTTTT. The V call is TRBV18, the J call TRBJ2-2, with TRBD2 matching over 11 bases. CDR3 length: 18 amino acids. Germline CDR1 is KGHSH and CDR2 is LQKENI. With V trimmed by 3 bases and J by 0 bases, 6 bases remained unmatched.

This clone appeared once. This chain joins TRBV7-2 and TRBJ2-3; weak D call: TRBD2 (5 bases). V was shortened by 10 bases and J by 5 bases, with 19 bases between the two germline ends. The CDR3 sequence is 14 residues long. Germline loops: CDR1 SGHTA, CDR2 FQGNSA. This chain's CDR3 is CATSEALAGDTQYF. In nucleotides, the CDR3 is TGTGCCACCTCGGAGGCTTTGGCGGGAGATACGCAGTATTTT.

The chain is built from TRBV18 and TRBJ2-5, with a tentative D call TRBD2 (6 bases). The CDR3 totals 14 residues. CDR1 KGHSH and CDR2 LQKENI come from the germline V gene. Trimming stripped 1 base from V and 4 bases from J, with 10 bases between. The CDR3 spells CASSPLAAPETQYF. The CDR3 nucleotides are TGTGCCAGCTCACCACTAGCGGCCCCAGAGACCCAGTACTTC.

The chain is built from TRBV5-5 and TRBJ2-1, with 11 bases aligning to TRBD2. Germline V gene lookup returns CDR1 SGHKS and CDR2 YYEKEE (reference sequence). V shed 6 bases, J shed 6 bases, and the junction held 8 bases outside the gene matches. The CDR3 is 15 residues long. CDR3 coding DNA: TGTGCCAGCATCCCCGGGCTAGCGGGAGGCAATGAGCAGTTCTTC. The encoded protein is CASIPGLAGGNEQFF.

This clone turned up a few times. This chain connects TRBV10-1 to TRBJ2-1; TRBD2 matches at 7 bases. Losses at the gene ends were 3 bases for V and 8 bases for J; bases not matched to a gene: 10. The length of the CDR3 is 15 residues. Germline loops: CDR1 WNHNN, CDR2 SYGVQD (reference sequence). CDR3 sequence (DNA): TGCGCCAGCAGTGACCATAGCGGGCCCTGGGATGAGCAGTTCTTC. This sequence encodes CASSDHSGPWDEQFF.

This clone was detected only once. The chain has TRBV6-2 or TRBV6-3 and TRBJ1-2; D not resolved. The V end was cut by 5 bases, the J end by 5 bases, with 9 bases between. The CDR3 totals 12 residues. The germline CDR1 and CDR2 sequences are MNHEY and SVGEGT. In DNA, the CDR3 is TGTGCCAGCAGTCGGGGAGAATATGGCTACACCTTC. This encodes CASSRGEYGYTF.

The chain carries TRBV5-1 and TRBJ2-7, with TRBD2 identical over 16 bases. This CDR3 comprises 18 residues. The V segment lost 4 bases and the J segment 4 bases; nucleotides outside the gene matches: 11. Looked up from germline, CDR1 is SGHRS and CDR2 is YFSETQ. This CDR3 is CASSLGLAGGDRWYEQYF. The CDR3 DNA reads as TGCGCCAGCAGCCTGGGACTAGCGGGAGGGGATCGTTGGTACGAGCAGTACTTC.

V is TRBV2 and J is TRBJ2-6; D unresolved. Deletions cut 7 bases from V and 0 bases from J, with 7 bases between. From germline, CDR1 is SNHLY and CDR2 FYNNEI. The length of the CDR3 is 14 residues. CDR3 amino acids: CASKQSSGANVLTF. For the CDR3, the DNA is TGTGCCAGCAAACAAAGCTCTGGGGCCAACGTCCTGACTTTC.

This clone came up once. CDR3: CASRDGRGMNTGELFF. The CDR3 DNA is TGTGCCAGCAGGGACGGCAGGGGAATGAACACCGGGGAGCTGTTTTTT. The gene calls are TRBV5-8 and TRBJ2-2; D is perhaps TRBD1 (6 bases). V was clipped by 5 bases and J by 1 base, with 15 bases between them. This CDR3 region has 16 residues. From germline, CDR1 is SGHTS and CDR2 YDEGEE.

The chain is built from TRBV15 and TRBJ2-1; D is perhaps TRBD1 (6 bases). The germline gives CDR1 LNHNV, CDR2 YYDKDF (reference sequence). Deletions cut 8 bases from V and 6 bases from J, with 11 bases between. The CDR3 loop spans 12 amino acids. CDR3 protein: CATVGQRNEQFF. CDR3 bases: TGTGCCACCGTGGGACAACGCAATGAGCAGTTCTTC.

This CDR3 is CASSSGTGVFNQPQHF. DNA of the CDR3: TGTGCCAGCAGCTCGGGGACAGGGGTTTTCAATCAGCCCCAGCATTTT. The chain uses TRBV7-9 and TRBJ1-5, with 10 bases that match TRBD1. This CDR3 spans 16 amino acids. The germline CDR1 and CDR2 sequences are SEHNR and FQNEAQ (reference sequence). After removal of 4 bases from V and 3 bases from J, the junction contained 6 bases not matched to a gene.

The V call is TRBV4-1, the J call TRBJ1-2; 7 positions match TRBD1. The V and J ends lost 0 bases and 0 bases, in that order; junction bases with no gene match: 1. Germline assignment: CDR1 MGHRA and CDR2 YSYEKL. CDR3 length: 15 residues. The CDR3 sequence: CASSQDGTANYGYTF. CDR3 sequence (DNA): TGCGCCAGCAGCCAAGATGGGACAGCTAACTATGGCTACACCTTC.

This clone came up a few times. This chain uses TRBV10-1 with TRBJ1-1; the D gene is possibly TRBD1 (6 bases). This CDR3 is built from 13 residues. The V gene lost 6 bases and the J gene lost 7 bases, with 15 bases spanning the gap. Germline values: CDR1 WNHNN, CDR2 SYGVQD (reference sequence). The CDR3 loop reads CASSLTGLGEAFF. CDR3 nucleotide sequence: TGCGCCAGCAGCCTCACAGGGTTGGGTGAAGCTTTCTTT.

The chain recombines TRBV3-1 (or the pseudogene TRBV3-2) with TRBJ1-2; possible D gene TRBD1, 6 bases. The CDR3 loop spans 13 amino acids. The germline CDR1 and CDR2 sequences are LGHDT and YNNKEL (reference sequence). V was shortened by 4 bases and J by 4 bases, with 10 bases between the two germline ends. The CDR3: CASSRGQIYGYTF. CDR3 DNA sequence: TGTGCCAGCAGCCGGGGACAAATCTATGGCTACACCTTC.

The gene calls are TRBV19 and TRBJ1-2; D gene unclear. Germline values: CDR1 LNHDA, CDR2 SQIVND (reference sequence). Between the trimmed V and J ends, which lost 5 bases and 1 base, there was a span of 8 bases. The CDR3 spans 13 residues. The CDR3 loop reads CASSSKLNYGYTF. CDR3 nucleotide sequence: TGTGCCAGTAGTTCTAAACTTAACTATGGCTACACCTTC.

The chain is built from TRBV5-4 and TRBJ2-1; 9 nucleotides agree with TRBD2. Germline V CDR1 and CDR2: SGHNT, YYREEE (reference sequence). The CDR3 is made up of 15 amino acids. V was clipped by 7 bases and J by 10 bases; unmatched bases: 15. The CDR3 here is CASLTSGSLDREQFF. In DNA, the CDR3 is TGTGCCAGCCTGACTAGCGGCTCCCTTGACAGGGAGCAGTTCTTC.

This clone was seen only once. The CDR3 bases are TGTGCCAGCTCACCAATGCAGATTTTCTCTGGGGCCAACGTCCTGACTTTC. The encoded protein is CASSPMQIFSGANVLTF. The chain is built from TRBV18 and TRBJ2-6; D call uncertain. The CDR3 runs to 17 residues. The germline V gene encodes CDR1 KGHSH and CDR2 LQKENI. V was shortened by 2 bases and J by 0 bases, with 11 bases between the two germline ends.

The chain recombines TRBV28 with TRBJ2-7, with 11 bases fitting TRBD2. The CDR3 consists of 14 residues. The trim removed 7 bases at V and 4 bases at J, leaving 6 bases unmatched. The germline gives CDR1 MDHEN, CDR2 SYDVKM. In nucleotides, the CDR3 is TGTGCCAGCACCCCCGGGACTAGCGGTTACGAGCAGTACTTC. It is translated as CASTPGTSGYEQYF.

J is TRBJ2-7 and V is TRBV28; 8 nucleotides agree with TRBD2. With 3 bases clipped from V and 6 bases from J, the junction kept 13 bases outside the gene matches. The germline gives CDR1 MDHEN, CDR2 SYDVKM. The CDR3 contains 16 residues. The CDR3 loop reads CASSFPPREGRFEQYF. CDR3 nucleotides: TGTGCCAGCAGTTTTCCCCCCCGGGAGGGGAGATTCGAGCAGTACTTC.

The chain combines TRBV23-1 with TRBJ1-5; TRBD1 agrees at 7 bases. TRBV23-1 belongs to the ORF category, with a function that is uncertain. The CDR3 is made up of 18 amino acids. The trim removed 0 bases at V and 0 bases at J, leaving 8 bases unmatched. CDR3: CASSQSRETGSSNQPQHF. For the CDR3, the DNA is TGCGCCAGCAGTCAATCCCGCGAGACAGGGAGTAGCAATCAGCCCCAGCATTTT.

J is TRBJ2-7 and V is TRBV3-1 (or the pseudogene TRBV3-2); 7 bases agree with TRBD1. Trimming took 2 bases from V and 0 from J; bases not matched to a gene: 7. The CDR3 length is 16 residues. Germline values: CDR1 LGHDT, CDR2 YNNKEL (reference sequence). The CDR3 here is CASSQPTGYASYEQYF. The CDR3 DNA is TGTGCCAGCAGCCAACCGACAGGGTATGCCTCCTACGAGCAGTACTTC.

This clone is a singleton in its sample. This chain uses TRBV5-1 with TRBJ2-3; perhaps TRBD2 as D (6 bases). This CDR3 has 14 amino acids. The V and J ends lost 6 bases and 4 bases respectively, with 15 bases between them. Germline loops: CDR1 SGHRS, CDR2 YFSETQ. The CDR3 loop reads CASKTNRESDTQYF. The CDR3 bases are TGCGCCAGCAAGACGAATCGGGAGTCAGATACGCAGTATTTT.

The chain links TRBV28 to TRBJ1-2; D possibly corresponds to TRBD1 (6 bases). The CDR3 loop spans 13 amino acids. V was trimmed by 6 bases and J by 8 bases, leaving 16 bases between them. Germline loops: CDR1 MDHEN, CDR2 SYDVKM. The CDR3 sequence: CASSQGGGEGYTF. CDR3 sequence (DNA): TGTGCCAGCAGCCAAGGGGGGGGAGAGGGCTACACCTTC.

The chain has TRBV29-1 and TRBJ1-1; D not certain. The length of the CDR3 is 12 residues. Per the germline V gene, CDR1 is SQVTM and CDR2 is ANQGSEA. Trimming shortened V by 1 base and J by 3 bases, and 6 bases separated the two germline ends. CDR3: CSVEGSYTEAFF. The CDR3 region has the DNA TGCAGCGTTGAAGGCAGTTACACTGAAGCTTTCTTT.

The DNA of the CDR3 is TGTGCCAGCAGCTTAGAGGCTAGCGGGGGCTACAATGAGCAGTTCTTC. It specifies CASSLEASGGYNEQFF. This chain joins TRBV11-2 and TRBJ2-1; 10 positions match TRBD2. From germline, CDR1 is SGHAT and CDR2 FQNNGV. This CDR3 is built from 16 residues. The V gene end was trimmed by 0 bases and the J gene end by 3 bases; junction bases not matched to a gene: 2.

V is TRBV10-1 and J is TRBJ2-1, with TRBD2 matching over 9 bases. CDR3 length: 18 amino acids. Germline CDR1 is WNHNN and CDR2 is SYGVQD (reference sequence). J gave up 0 bases and V 4 bases, and 10 bases lay outside the gene matches. The CDR3 DNA is TGCGCCAGCAGTGGGGCTAGCGGGACTCCCAGCTCCTACAATGAGCAGTTCTTC. Protein product: CASSGASGTPSSYNEQFF.

This clone was counted a few times. The chain carries TRBV2 and TRBJ1-3; D perhaps matches TRBD1 (6 bases). The CDR3 has 16 residues. The germline gives CDR1 SNHLY, CDR2 FYNNEI. V lost 5 bases to trimming and J lost 0 bases, with 14 bases between them. The CDR3 sequence: CASSRYTGNSGNTIYF. The CDR3 DNA reads TGTGCCAGCAGTCGCTACACAGGGAACTCTGGAAACACCATATATTTT.

The rearrangement uses TRBV7-2 and TRBJ2-2; 7 bases agree with TRBD2. The CDR3 runs 16 residues. CDR1 is SGHTA and CDR2 is FQGNSA in the germline V gene. Trimming took 6 bases from V and 3 from J; bases not matched to a gene: 10. As DNA, the CDR3 is TGTGCCAGCAGTTCACCGGGACTATCGTACACCGGGGAGCTGTTTTTT. Amino acids: CASSSPGLSYTGELFF. Together with reference TRBV7-2 and TRBJ2-2, the CDR3 gives the full variable domain: GAGVSQSPSNKVTEKGKDVELRCDPISGHTALYWYRQSLGQGLEFLIYFQGNSAPDKSGLPSDRFSAERTGGSVSTLTIQRTQQEDSAVYLCASSSPGLSYTGELFFGEGSRLTVL.